This passage covers 24 T cell receptor beta chains from one sample sequenced in a study of naive and memory T cell subsets. Study outcomes and limitations: Naive repertoires, especially CD8, held a few larger clonotypes, possibly memory cells re-expressing CD45RA.

No antigen has been assigned to these receptors. An equimolar mix of two oligonucleotides served as the beta constant-region primer for TRBC1 and TRBC2. Nested alpha and beta constant-region primers with the SP2 primer drove four PCR rounds on ligated cDNA. TCRdb re-called the UMI-ligation and nested PCR reads through MiXCR, storing one row per CDR3 protein. The table lists approximately 150,000 distinct CDR3 sequences, over 20% of them singletons. Sample: naive CD4+ T cells from blood. These receptors were collected from a human donor in good health.

The V and J genes are TRBV10-1 and TRBJ2-1; 9 bases are a match to TRBD2. The CDR3 sequence is 14 residues long. V dropped 5 bases and J dropped 9; count of bases not matched to a gene: 8. Germline loops: CDR1 WNHNN, CDR2 SYGVQD (reference sequence). The CDR3: CASSSTSGQSEQFF. The CDR3 DNA reads as TGCGCCAGCAGTTCGACTAGCGGACAAAGTGAGCAGTTCTTC.

J is TRBJ1-1 and V is TRBV5-1; the D is unclear. Looked up from germline, CDR1 is SGHRS and CDR2 is YFSETQ. The length of the CDR3 is 15 residues. V was clipped by 2 bases and J by 0 bases, with 11 bases between them. This CDR3 reads CASSFGRPMNTEAFF. The CDR3 DNA is TGCGCCAGCAGCTTCGGGAGGCCAATGAACACTGAAGCTTTCTTT. Full variable domain (missing parts from reference TRBV5-1 and TRBJ1-1): KAGVTQTPRYLIKTRGQQVTLSCSPISGHRSVSWYQQTPGQGLQFLFEYFSETQRNKGNFPGRFSGRQFSNSRSEMNVSTLELGDSALYLCASSFGRPMNTEAFFGQGTRLTVV.

The rearrangement links TRBV25-1 to TRBJ2-7, with D perhaps matching TRBD2 (5 bases). The CDR3 has 14 amino acids. Germline V gene data show CDR1 as MGHDK and CDR2 as SYGVNS. With 8 bases removed from V and 2 bases from J, the gap between germline ends came to 16 bases. The CDR3 nucleotides are TGTGCCAGCTCTGCGAGGGTGAGGCCCTACGAGCAGTACTTC. Translation: CASSARVRPYEQYF.

This clonotype was detected only once. The chain recombines TRBV20-1 with TRBJ1-2; D remains unclear. Trimming removed 0 bases at V and 4 bases at J, with 6 bases between. Germline CDR1 is DFQATT and CDR2 is SNEGSKA (reference sequence). The CDR3 has 12 amino acids. CDR3 in DNA: TGCAGTGCTAGAGAGGGAGTCTATGGCTACACCTTC. It yields the protein CSAREGVYGYTF.

This clonotype showed up many times. This rearrangement joins TRBV27 to TRBJ2-6, with D possibly being TRBD1 (6 bases). CDR3 length: 16 residues. CDR1 is MNHEY and CDR2 is SMNVEV in the germline V gene (reference sequence). The V end was cut by 6 bases, the J end by 3 bases, with 15 bases between. The CDR3 here is CASSTIQGGGANVLTF. CDR3 bases: TGTGCCAGCAGCACCATACAGGGTGGTGGGGCCAACGTCCTGACTTTC.

There are a few counts of this clonotype. The chain couples TRBV7-6 to TRBJ1-2, with no clear D. Trimming removed 5 bases at V and 8 bases at J, with 12 bases between. Germline lookup yields CDR1 SGHVS and CDR2 FNYEAQ. This CDR3 is 12 amino acids long. The CDR3 region has the DNA TGTGCCAGCAGCCCCGATCGGTTCGGCTACACCTTC. Protein sequence: CASSPDRFGYTF.

The chain joins TRBV7-9 to TRBJ2-5, with 12 bases fitting TRBD2. This CDR3 is built from 15 residues. V lost 5 bases, J lost 4 bases, and 5 bases stayed unmatched. The germline V gene has CDR1 SEHNR and CDR2 FQNEAQ (reference sequence). DNA for the CDR3: TGTGCCAGCAGCGAGGGACTAGCGGGCGGAGAGACCCAGTACTTC. It encodes CASSEGLAGGETQYF.

J is TRBJ1-1 and V is TRBV6-5; D is undetermined. Between the trimmed V and J ends, which lost 2 bases and 4 bases, there was a span of 14 bases. There are 15 residues in the CDR3. The germline V gene has CDR1 MNHEY and CDR2 SVGAGI. CDR3 coding DNA: TGTGCCAGCAGTTACACCGTTGGTCTTAGCACTGAAGCTTTCTTT. Protein product: CASSYTVGLSTEAFF.

This clonotype was counted a single time. This chain joins TRBV20-1 and TRBJ1-1, with a weak D call TRBD1 (6 bases). Germline V gene data show CDR1 as DFQATT and CDR2 as SNEGSKA (reference sequence). The V gene lost 2 bases and the J gene lost 6 bases, with 16 bases spanning the gap. The CDR3 totals 14 residues. DNA for the CDR3: TGCAGTGCTAGACTCCGGGGGGCAACGGCTGAAGCTTTCTTT. As protein: CSARLRGATAEAFF.

The chain links TRBV7-8 to TRBJ2-1; 11 positions match TRBD2. CDR1 and CDR2 from the germline V gene are SGHVS and FQNEAQ. CDR3 size: 13 residues. After removal of 6 bases from V and 6 bases from J, the junction contained 1 base not matched to a gene. CDR3 amino acids: CASSSGRANEQFF. As DNA, the CDR3 is TGTGCCAGCAGTAGCGGGAGGGCCAATGAGCAGTTCTTC.

The chain has TRBV10-1 and TRBJ2-2; 9 nucleotides match TRBD2. Germline CDR1 WNHNN, CDR2 SYGVQD (reference sequence). The CDR3 loop spans 15 amino acids. Trimming cost V 3 bases and J 4 bases; bases outside gene matches: 3. CDR3 sequence: CASSDRGRATGELFF. As DNA, the CDR3 is TGCGCCAGCAGTGATCGCGGGAGGGCCACCGGGGAGCTGTTTTTT.

Only a few counts were recorded for this clonotype. The chain combines TRBV28 with TRBJ2-7; D may be TRBD2 (6 bases). The V gene's germline CDR1 is MDHEN and CDR2 SYDVKM. The V end lost 6 bases, the J end lost 0 bases, and 12 bases lay between the germline ends. The CDR3 has 14 amino acids. The CDR3 protein is CASRLGGVSYEQYF. DNA of the CDR3: TGTGCCAGCAGGTTAGGAGGGGTCTCCTACGAGCAGTACTTC.

The chain recombines TRBV24-1 with TRBJ1-1; a weak D match, TRBD1 (6 bases). This CDR3 is 14 amino acids long. Trimming left V 4 bases short and J 1 base short, with 9 bases between. The germline V gene encodes CDR1 KGHDR and CDR2 SFDVKD. Written as DNA, the CDR3 is TGTGCCACCAGTGAGACAGGACCGAACACTGAAGCTTTCTTT. Encoded protein: CATSETGPNTEAFF.

The chain is built from TRBV5-4 and TRBJ2-7; 11 bases fit TRBD2. CDR3 size: 14 residues. Trimming cost V 5 bases and J 4 bases; bases outside gene matches: 5. CDR1 is SGHNT and CDR2 is YYREEE in the germline V gene (reference sequence). This CDR3 reads CASRSGTSGYEQYF. The CDR3 nucleotides are TGTGCCAGCAGATCGGGGACTAGCGGATACGAGCAGTACTTC.

This clonotype was seen only a few times. The chain uses TRBV18 and TRBJ1-1; TRBD1 matches at 8 bases. The CDR3 contains 16 residues. Losses at the gene ends were 3 bases for V and 1 base for J; bases not matched to a gene: 7. The V gene's germline CDR1 is KGHSH and CDR2 LQKENI. CDR3 sequence reads: CASSPTDRGPNTEAFF. CDR3 DNA sequence: TGTGCCAGCTCACCTACCGACAGGGGACCGAACACTGAAGCTTTCTTT.

V is TRBV20-1 and J is TRBJ2-3, with D possibly being TRBD2 (5 bases). Germline CDR1 is DFQATT and CDR2 is SNEGSKA (reference sequence). The CDR3 has 15 residues. The ends were cut back, 3 bases at V and 2 bases at J, with 15 bases in the middle. The CDR3 loop is CSASDTEGYTDTQYF. Here the CDR3 DNA reads TGCAGTGCTAGTGACACAGAGGGCTACACAGATACGCAGTATTTT.

The chain has TRBV5-4 and TRBJ2-3; D is unresolved. Germline V lookup: CDR1 SGHNT, CDR2 YYREEE (reference sequence). V dropped 2 bases and J dropped 5 bases, with 15 bases sitting between them. The CDR3 spans 15 residues. The CDR3 DNA reads as TGTGCCAGCAGCTTAAGTGGAAGGATCGGAGATACGCAGTATTTT. As protein: CASSLSGRIGDTQYF.

The rearrangement links TRBV6-6 to TRBJ1-6; weak D call: TRBD1 (6 bases). The V and J ends lost 4 bases and 7 bases respectively, with 14 bases between them. CDR1 and CDR2 from the germline V gene are MNHNY and SVGAGI (reference sequence). The CDR3 is 15 residues long. The CDR3 loop reads CASSSTGRGNSPLHF. The CDR3 coding sequence is TGTGCCAGCAGTTCAACAGGGAGAGGAAATTCACCCCTCCACTTT.

The J gene is TRBJ2-6, the V gene TRBV7-2; 7 positions match TRBD2. V shed 1 base, J shed 1 base, and the junction held 7 bases outside the gene matches. Germline CDR1 is SGHTA and CDR2 is FQGNSA. This CDR3 region has 18 residues. CDR3 loop: CASSLEASGPSGANVLTF. CDR3 bases: TGTGCCAGCAGCTTAGAAGCTAGCGGCCCTTCTGGGGCCAACGTCCTGACTTTC.

In its sample, this clonotype was seen a few times. This chain uses TRBV28 with TRBJ2-7; weak D call: TRBD1 (7 bases). V gave up 7 bases and J gave up 6 bases, with 13 bases separating them. Per germline, CDR1 MDHEN and CDR2 SYDVKM. The CDR3 extends over 12 amino acids. CDR3 region: CASTGGPAEQYF. For the CDR3, the DNA is TGTGCCAGCACAGGGGGGCCCGCCGAGCAGTACTTC.

This clonotype was observed a handful of times. J is TRBJ2-1 and V is TRBV20-1; 12 bases are shared with TRBD2. Trimming took 5 bases from V and 4 from J; bases not matched to a gene: 3. Germline-derived CDR1 and CDR2 are DFQATT and SNEGSKA (reference sequence). The CDR3 is made up of 14 amino acids. DNA of the CDR3: TGCAGTGCTCAGGGGACTAGCGGGTACAATGAGCAGTTCTTC. It translates to CSAQGTSGYNEQFF.

The V and J genes are TRBV28 and TRBJ2-6, with D unresolved. Trimming took off 6 bases at V and 0 bases at J, with 9 bases between the two ends. This CDR3 is 15 amino acids long. From germline, CDR1 is MDHEN and CDR2 SYDVKM. Here the CDR3 DNA reads TGTGCCAGCAGGGGGTATAGCTCTGGGGCCAACGTCCTGACTTTC. Protein product: CASRGYSSGANVLTF.

The V gene is TRBV10-1, the J gene TRBJ2-1, with D perhaps matching TRBD1 (6 bases). The V gene lost 3 bases and the J gene lost 3 bases, with 15 bases spanning the gap. Germline assignment: CDR1 WNHNN and CDR2 SYGVQD (reference sequence). The CDR3 spans 16 residues. CDR3 region: CASSDGPGESYNEQFF. The CDR3 bases are TGCGCCAGCAGTGATGGGCCAGGGGAGAGCTACAATGAGCAGTTCTTC.

This clonotype was counted ten times or more. This chain joins TRBV3-1 and TRBJ1-5; D is unclear. The V end lost 4 bases, the J end lost 0 bases, and 10 bases lay between the germline ends. The CDR3 is 15 amino acids. Germline V CDR1 and CDR2: LGHDT, YNNKEL (reference sequence). The CDR3, as DNA: TGTGCCAGCAGCCTCGGATTGTATAGCAATCAGCCCCAGCATTTT. Its protein is CASSLGLYSNQPQHF.